The present TCR beta chain was sequenced within a study of blood T cell repertoires in COVID-19. Profiling relied on immunoSEQ multiplex PCR, and the TCRdb table lists in-frame clones only, not all of them. The data hold over 100,000 clones, with roughly 85% observed a single time. CDR3 length: 17 residues. V gave up 2 bases and J gave up 7 bases; unmatched junction bases: 6. Germline CDR1 reads LNHNV; CDR2 reads YYDKDF (reference sequence). The gene calls are TRBV15 and TRBJ1-6, with 12 bases identical to TRBD1. The TCR sequence derives from a man in his forties or fifties with acute or convalescent COVID-19. Sample: peripheral blood. The CDR3 DNA reads as TGTGCCACCAGCAGATCCGGGACAGGGGGCTTAAATTCACCCCTCCACTTT. Translating it yields CATSRSGTGGLNSPLHF.